This T cell receptor beta chain was obtained from a study of T cell responses to AZD1222 COVID-19 vaccine. Study outcomes and limitations: Two AZD1222 administrations were followed by greater Spike-specific TCR breadth and depth. Regions left unmutated in variants are reportedly the target of nearly half of spike-specific TCRs. Vaccine-associated CD4 TCRs spanned spike, dominant at 160-218 and 743-854.

Assay: immunoSEQ multiplex PCR; the TCRdb copy retains only in-frame clones and omits some. The table lists about 92,000 clones, about nine tenths of them singletons. Comments on this clone: What it recognizes is unknown.

The CDR3 runs to 15 residues. V lost 1 base, J lost 3 bases, and 13 bases lay in between. From germline, CDR1 is SGHVS and CDR2 FQNEAQ. The source of this sequence is an adult in good health. V gene TRBV7-8 combines with J gene TRBJ2-7; D may be TRBD1 (6 bases). The sequenced sample was peripheral blood, obtained on day 0 of AZD1222 vaccination. The CDR3 DNA follows: TGTGCCAGCAGCTTAGTTGATGTACAGGGCTACGAGCAGTACTTC. This translates into CASSLVDVQGYEQYF.